The entry that follows covers one T cell receptor beta chain sequence. Its antigen is not yet known. No per-base quality is available; no much larger clone lies one base away. CD8 naive samples consisted of CD45RO-negative cells that were positively selected for CCR7, yielding a CD45RA+CCR7+ population without TemRA cells. Healthy HIV-negative adults with no recently reported acute infections or vaccinations were included as donors. Every donor was a Caucasian adult living in Nashville, Tennessee, USA. After blood collection by leukapheresis, PBMCs were isolated using Ficoll-Histopaque density gradient centrifugation and then cryopreserved in the vapor phase of liquid nitrogen. Analytical flow cytometry was used to check the purity and quantity of each magnetically sorted T cell population. Genomic DNA was isolated from every sorted fraction and measured by UV absorbance on a Nanodrop 2000c. The junction shows trimming of 1 base on V and 0 bases on J, plus 9 bases between the germline ends. The CDR3 covers 16 residues, taking in both the cysteine and the phenylalanine. Just CDR3 DNA is preserved here, 48 bases in frame from base 1. In the germline V gene, CDR1 corresponds to LGHNA and CDR2 to YSLEER.

TCR CDR3 regions were amplified from genomic DNA by multiplex PCR using the deep immunoSEQ assay. Genomic DNA extracted from each cell subset was distributed evenly over all wells of several immunoSEQ 96-well plates, and each plate served as one replicate. For sorted subsets, roughly 200 ng of genomic DNA, equivalent to 25,000 to 35,000 T cell genomes, went into each replicate PCR. The purified libraries were quantified using a Qubit 3.0 fluorometer, sized with a Bioanalyzer 2100, and then quantified again using the KAPA Library Quantification kit. Each immunoSEQ 96-well plate was sequenced on its own single-read 150-cycle Illumina NextSeq 550 flow cell. The source study handled its data this way. Because the immunoSEQ output included only junctional sequences and no quality scores, the filtering could not be the same as the filtering used for full-length reads. To assign V/J genes and CDR3, sequences were annotated against IMGT germline references using PyIR, a Python wrapper for IgBLAST v1.9. Reads with weak V/J assignments (E-value above 1e-6), missing CDR3, stop codons, out-of-frame junctions, or ambiguous translated residues were removed. V3J clonotypes were defined as sequences sharing an identical inferred V gene, J gene, and CDR3 amino acid sequence. The percentage overlap between two repertoires was calculated by dividing the number of shared unique clonotypes by the size of the smaller repertoire. RTK rarefaction, the Chao1 estimator, and Recon v2.1 estimates of unobserved clonotypes were used to assess repertoire richness. Generation probabilities were computed with OLGA for all TCRbeta clonotypes obtained by the gDNA method from several donors. The immuneACCESS repertoire file appears here via TCRdb, limited to in-frame rearrangements. These files lack a portion of the clones; in checked studies, under half of the deficit traces to unresolved V genes, and the cause of the others is not known. The V and J calls and the clone size are those of that table, but D and trimming were determined from the DNA. The sample table shows millions of clones, and around 96% are seen once. The ten largest clonotypes hold more than 0.95% of the sample.

The data are from a study of shared clonotypes between healthy human individuals (dated by TCRdb to about 2020). For the wider study: The cohort comprised a couple of women and three men aged 18 to 49 years. For each donor, three plates each were used for CD4 naive and CD4 memory, two plates were used for CD8 naive, and one plate was used for CD8 memory. The study deeply sequenced blood TCR repertoires of five healthy adults to estimate repertoire size and the extent of clonotype sharing between individuals. To increase sequencing depth and limit assay-specific biases, TCR repertoire library preparation and sequencing were carried out by different laboratories using diverse techniques. Each donor's leukapheresis produced roughly between roughly 0.9 and 9 billion PBMCs. Results the study describes overall, beyond this receptor: Sharing across several donors was observed for approximately 5% of naive CD4, under 4% of naive CD8, 2% to 2.5% of memory CD4, and roughly 0.4% of memory CD8 clonotypes. Pairwise subsampling led to the expectation that sequencing depth would affect the degree of clonotype sharing among donors. Because the study included a small number of donors, the genetic and exposure-history diversity represented was limited. Estimated clonotype richness was generally larger for naive than for memory subsets. Compared with non-shared clonotypes, clonotypes shared by all four sorted-subset donors had higher generation probabilities. Sampling was restricted to blood, and TCR repertoires in tissues likely differ from the TCR repertoires found in blood. Incomplete sequencing was indicated by rarefaction of sorted-subset datasets, despite the large sequencing depth.

The rearranged chain carries TRBV4-3 and TRBJ2-2; a tentative D call is TRBD2 (5 bases match). Material for sequencing was naive CD8+ T cells sorted from blood. The cell subset or site tag for this specimen amounts to: CD45RA+CCR7+. This receptor was obtained from a man in his late teens or twenties in good health. The CDR3 loop reads CASSQGYGANTGELFF. The DNA sequence is given as TGCGCCAGCAGCCAAGGCTACGGGGCGAACACCGGGGAGCTGTTTTTT.